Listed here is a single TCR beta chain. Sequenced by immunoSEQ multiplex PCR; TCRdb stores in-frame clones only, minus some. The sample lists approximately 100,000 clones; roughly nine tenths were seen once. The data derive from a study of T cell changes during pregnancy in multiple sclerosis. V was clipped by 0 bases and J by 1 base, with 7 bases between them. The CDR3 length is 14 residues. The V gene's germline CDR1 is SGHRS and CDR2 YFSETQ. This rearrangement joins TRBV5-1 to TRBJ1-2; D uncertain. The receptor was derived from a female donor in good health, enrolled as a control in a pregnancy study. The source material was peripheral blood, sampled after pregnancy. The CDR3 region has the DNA TGCGCCAGCAGCTTGGAAACTCTTAACTATGGCTACACCTTC. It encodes CASSLETLNYGYTF.